The source of this T cell receptor beta chain is a study of blood T cells in healthy people across ages. Study-wide results and caveats: Bulk PBMC profiling left naive and antigen-experienced comparisons inconclusive. Nothing was known about donor CMV status, and this possibly confounded expanded clonotype changes. Roughly linear age-related decline in beta diversity appeared, significant by age roughly 40.

Germline V gene data show CDR1 as SNHLY and CDR2 as FYNNEI. The J segment lost 1 base and the V segment lost 7 bases, leaving 7 bases of the junction unmatched. The CDR3 totals 15 residues. Through a sample-barcoded 5' primer and a J-beta primer mix, a second PCR was run for 7 to 11 cycles. Via MiXCR, TCRdb re-called the 5' RACE reads, giving one row per CDR3 protein. The table lists hundreds of thousands of distinct CDR3 sequences, around 32% of them singletons, with just over 15% in the top ten. This clonotype was detected only a few times. What it recognizes is unknown. This clonotype originated in an elderly woman in good health. The V gene is TRBV2, the J gene TRBJ2-3, with 8 positions matching TRBD1. The sample comprised blood. CDR3 amino acids: CASKTTGAGTDTQYF. The CDR3 DNA reads as TGTGCCAGCAAAACGACAGGGGCGGGCACAGATACGCAGTATTTT.